Listed below are T cell receptor beta chains from one sample, sequenced in a study of cytotoxic CD8 clonotypes in ibrutinib-treated CLL. Libraries were prepared by immunoSEQ multiplex PCR; TCRdb keeps only in-frame clonotypes and omits some of them. The table has about 60,000 clones, 55% to 70% seen once. The starting material was PBMCs, obtained after 24 months of ibrutinib treatment. The receptor source for this set is a human donor with chronic lymphocytic leukemia. Both conserved end residues are part of each CDR3. D genes are given only for firm matches. Only some rows state a clone size, as once, few, many or a class for expanded clones.

d_call j_call v_call clone_size cdr3_nt cdr3_aa
- TRBJ1-2 TRBV7-2 - TGTGCCAGCAGCTTGGTACGGGGAGCTGGCTACACCTTC CASSLVRGAGYTF
- TRBJ2-7 TRBV27 - TGTGCCAGCAGTCAGGGGTCCTCCTACGAGCAGTACTTC CASSQGSSYEQYF
TRBD1 TRBJ1-4 TRBV7-2 - TGTGCCAGCAGCTTAGCGCTAGACAGGGCTCGCGAAAAACTGTTTTTT CASSLALDRAREKLFF
- TRBJ1-1 TRBV5-8 - TGTGCCAGCAGCTCACCGTCGACAGGTCTTTATGAAGCTTTCTTT CASSSPSTGLYEAFF
- TRBJ1-3 TRBV6-6 - TGTGCCAGCGGGCCTAGAGGGGGGTCTGGAAACACCATATATTTT CASGPRGGSGNTIYF
- TRBJ2-5 TRBV7-2 many TGTGCCAGCAGCTCAATGGGGTCAGAGACCCAGTACTTC CASSSMGSETQYF
- TRBJ1-5 TRBV19 - TGTGCCAGTAGCGATAAAAATAATCAGCCCCAGCATTTT CASSDKNNQPQHF
- TRBJ1-3 TRBV5-1 - TGCGCCAGCAGCTTGGACGGTGGAAACACCATATATTTT CASSLDGGNTIYF
TRBD2 TRBJ2-1 TRBV19 - TGTGCCAGTAGGCGTTCCGGGACTAGCGGGTACAATGAGCAGTTCTTC CASRRSGTSGYNEQFF
- TRBJ2-3 TRBV14 - TGTGCCAGCAGCCAAACTACGGGCTACACAGATACGCAGTATTTT CASSQTTGYTDTQYF
- TRBJ2-3 TRBV9 - TGTGCCAGCAGCGTATCTCCAGGGGGCACAGATACGCAGTATTTT CASSVSPGGTDTQYF
- TRBJ2-7 TRBV19 - TGTGCCAGTAGTATAGCGCAGGGGAGCTCCTACGAGCAGTACTTC CASSIAQGSSYEQYF
- TRBJ2-6 TRBV5-1 few TGCGCCAGCAGCCCGATAAGCAGGACCAACTCTGGGGCCAACGTCCTGACTTTC CASSPISRTNSGANVLTF
TRBD1 TRBJ1-1 TRBV29-1 - TGCAGCGTTTTGGCGACAGGGACTGAAGCTTTCTTT CSVLATGTEAFF
- TRBJ2-5 TRBV20-1 once TGCAGTGCAAAGCAAGAGACCCAGTACTTC CSAKQETQYF
- TRBJ2-6 TRBV27 - TGTGCCAGCAGTCTCCGAACGGGAGGGGCCAACGTCCTGACTTTC CASSLRTGGANVLTF
- TRBJ2-7 TRBV6-1 few TGTGCCAGCAGTTCCCTCGCCCAGGGCCAGTACTTC CASSSLAQGQYF
TRBD2 TRBJ2-1 TRBV6-5 - TGTGCCAGCAGCCCCCCCCGGGGGGGGCAGTTCTTC CASSPPRGGQFF
TRBD2 TRBJ2-3 TRBV5-6 - TGTGCCAGCAGCTTAGCGGGAGTATCGGGCACAGATACGCAGTATTTT CASSLAGVSGTDTQYF
- TRBJ2-1 TRBV28 - TGTGCCAGCAGTTCGATGCCGGGGCGGCCAGAGGGGGATGAGCAGTTCTTC CASSSMPGRPEGDEQFF
TRBD1 TRBJ1-6 TRBV14 - TGTGCCAGCAGCCACAAAACAGGGGTTAGTTCACCCCTCCACTTT CASSHKTGVSSPLHF
- TRBJ2-1 TRBV6-6 - TGTGCCAGCAGCCTGCCTACCACAGGTTACAATGAGCAGTTCTTC CASSLPTTGYNEQFF
- TRBJ2-3 TRBV9 - TGTGCCAGCAGCGTAGGGCGCGGCACGGGGGGCTGGGGGACAGATACGCAGTATTTT CASSVGRGTGGWGTDTQYF
- TRBJ1-1 TRBV12-2 few TGTGCAAGTCGCTTAGCGTCGCGAGGGATCACTGAAGCTTTCTTT CASRLASRGITEAFF
TRBD2 TRBJ2-7 TRBV11-2 - TGTGCCAGCAGATTTCTACAGCGGGACTCCTACGAGCAGTACTTC CASRFLQRDSYEQYF
- TRBJ1-1 TRBV7-8 - TGTGCCAGCAGCTTAGGGACAGTGAACACTGAAGCTTTCTTT CASSLGTVNTEAFF
- TRBJ2-1 TRBV6-4 - TGTGCCAGCAGTGGAAACTCCTACAATGAGCAGTTCTTC CASSGNSYNEQFF
- TRBJ1-2 TRBV6-6 once TGTGCCAGCAGACAGGTGACTGAACGGTATGGCTACACCTTC CASRQVTERYGYTF
- TRBJ2-1 TRBV10-3 few TGTGCCATCAGTGAGTCGAGGACTTCGAATGAGCAGTTCTTC CAISESRTSNEQFF
- TRBJ2-3 TRBV19 - TGTGCCAGTAGTGCATTCGCACAGGGATTGGTTGGGTCAGATACGCAGTATTTT CASSAFAQGLVGSDTQYF
TRBD1 TRBJ2-4 TRBV7-9 - TGTGCCAGCGGGCTCCAGGGGGCTGGGGACATTCAGTACTTC CASGLQGAGDIQYF
- TRBJ2-7 TRBV28 - TGTGCCAGCAGTTTATTAATTTCGGACAGAACCTCCTACGAGCAGTACTTC CASSLLISDRTSYEQYF
- TRBJ1-1 TRBV4-1 - TGCGCCAGCAGCCCCATAGACAGCCTGAACACTGAAGCTTTCTTT CASSPIDSLNTEAFF
- TRBJ2-2 TRBV6-4 - TGTGCCAGCAGACAGGGACCGAACACCGGGGAGCTGTTTTTT CASRQGPNTGELFF
- TRBJ2-7 TRBV20-1 - TGCAGTGCGGCCTACAGCTACGAGCAGTACTTC CSAAYSYEQYF
- TRBJ1-2 TRBV19 - TGTGCCAGTCTGGACGGCTATGTGCGGGGCGGCTACACCTTC CASLDGYVRGGYTF
TRBD1 TRBJ2-7 TRBV6-1 - TGTGCCAGCACCCCGACAGGGGCCCCCTACGAGCAGTACTTC CASTPTGAPYEQYF
- TRBJ2-2 TRBV6-1 - TGTGCCAGCAGTGATAGTCGGGTCGGGGAGCTGTTTTTT CASSDSRVGELFF
- TRBJ2-7 TRBV28 - TGTGCCAGCAGTTTGGTTCAGCCCTACGAGCAGTACTTC CASSLVQPYEQYF
- TRBJ1-2 TRBV6-5 many TGTGCCAGCAGTCATCAGGGAGGGACGGGAGGCTACACCTTC CASSHQGGTGGYTF
- TRBJ1-5 TRBV5-4 - TGTGCCAGCAGCTTAGGAGGAGGGGACAATCAGCCCCAGCATTTT CASSLGGGDNQPQHF
- TRBJ2-6 TRBV10-3 - TGTGCCACTGGGAATAATCAAGGGGCCAACGTCCTGACTTTC CATGNNQGANVLTF
TRBD2 TRBJ2-3 TRBV7-9 many TGTGCCAGCAGCCAGATCGGCGGGAGTACAGATACGCAGTATTTT CASSQIGGSTDTQYF
- TRBJ1-3 TRBV6-5 few TGTGCCAGCAGTTTTGGAGGAGGTCCTTCTGGAAACACCATATATTTT CASSFGGGPSGNTIYF
- TRBJ2-3 TRBV28 - TGTGCCAGCAGTTTATACGGACAGCGCACAGATACGCAGTATTTT CASSLYGQRTDTQYF
- TRBJ2-2 TRBV28 - TGTGCCAGCAGTTTACCACCGAACACCGGGGAGCTGTTTTTT CASSLPPNTGELFF
- TRBJ2-5 TRBV6-4 - TGTGCCAGCAGTGAAGGAGGGGGGGCAGAGACCCAGTACTTC CASSEGGGAETQYF
TRBD2 TRBJ2-1 TRBV7-2 - TGTGCCAGCAGCTTAGCCTGGCGGGAGGGCCGCAATGAGCAGTTCTTC CASSLAWREGRNEQFF
TRBD2 TRBJ2-5 TRBV5-4 - TGTGCCAGCAGCTTCGCGGGGGGGCAAGAGACCCAGTACTTC CASSFAGGQETQYF
- TRBJ2-7 TRBV10-3 once TGTGCCATCAGTGAGGTTGGCAGGAGATACGAGCAGTACTTC CAISEVGRRYEQYF
TRBD2 TRBJ2-3 TRBV9 - TGTGCCAGCAGCGTAGAACTAGCGGGAGTTGGGGATACGCAGTATTTT CASSVELAGVGDTQYF
- TRBJ2-3 TRBV19 - TGTGCCAGTAGACCTGGACTAAGCACAGATACGCAGTATTTT CASRPGLSTDTQYF
TRBD2 TRBJ2-1 TRBV5-1 many TGCGCCAGCAGCTGGACACCGGGGGGAGACCCCTACAATGAGCAGTTCTTC CASSWTPGGDPYNEQFF